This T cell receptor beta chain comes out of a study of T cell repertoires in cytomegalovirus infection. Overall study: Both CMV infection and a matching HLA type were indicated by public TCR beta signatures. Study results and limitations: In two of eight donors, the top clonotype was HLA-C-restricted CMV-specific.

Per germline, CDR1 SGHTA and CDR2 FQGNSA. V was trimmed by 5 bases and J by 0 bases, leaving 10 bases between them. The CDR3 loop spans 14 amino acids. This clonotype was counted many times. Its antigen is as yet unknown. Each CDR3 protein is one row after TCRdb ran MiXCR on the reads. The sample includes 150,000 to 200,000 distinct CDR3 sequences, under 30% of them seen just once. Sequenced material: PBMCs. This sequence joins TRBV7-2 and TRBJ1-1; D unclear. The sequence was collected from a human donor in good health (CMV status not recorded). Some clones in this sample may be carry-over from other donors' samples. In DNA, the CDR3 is TGTGCCAGCAGCCCCGGGCCAATGAACACTGAAGCTTTCTTT. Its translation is CASSPGPMNTEAFF.